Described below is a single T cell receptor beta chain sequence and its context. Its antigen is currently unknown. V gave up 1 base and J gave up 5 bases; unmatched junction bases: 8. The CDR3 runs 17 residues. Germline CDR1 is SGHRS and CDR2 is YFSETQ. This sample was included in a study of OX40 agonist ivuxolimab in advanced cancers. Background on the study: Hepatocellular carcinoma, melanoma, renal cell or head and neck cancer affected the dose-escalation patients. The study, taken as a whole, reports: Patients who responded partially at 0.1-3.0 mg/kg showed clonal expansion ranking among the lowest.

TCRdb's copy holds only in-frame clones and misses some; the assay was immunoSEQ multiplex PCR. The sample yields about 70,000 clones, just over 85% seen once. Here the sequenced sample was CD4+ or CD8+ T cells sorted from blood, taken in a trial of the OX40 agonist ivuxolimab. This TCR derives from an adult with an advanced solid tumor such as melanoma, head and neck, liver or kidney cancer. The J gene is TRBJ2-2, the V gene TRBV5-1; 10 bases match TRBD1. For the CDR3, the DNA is TGCGCCAGCAGCTTGTCACCGGGACAGGGGAGGACCGGGGAGCTGTTTTTT. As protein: CASSLSPGQGRTGELFF.